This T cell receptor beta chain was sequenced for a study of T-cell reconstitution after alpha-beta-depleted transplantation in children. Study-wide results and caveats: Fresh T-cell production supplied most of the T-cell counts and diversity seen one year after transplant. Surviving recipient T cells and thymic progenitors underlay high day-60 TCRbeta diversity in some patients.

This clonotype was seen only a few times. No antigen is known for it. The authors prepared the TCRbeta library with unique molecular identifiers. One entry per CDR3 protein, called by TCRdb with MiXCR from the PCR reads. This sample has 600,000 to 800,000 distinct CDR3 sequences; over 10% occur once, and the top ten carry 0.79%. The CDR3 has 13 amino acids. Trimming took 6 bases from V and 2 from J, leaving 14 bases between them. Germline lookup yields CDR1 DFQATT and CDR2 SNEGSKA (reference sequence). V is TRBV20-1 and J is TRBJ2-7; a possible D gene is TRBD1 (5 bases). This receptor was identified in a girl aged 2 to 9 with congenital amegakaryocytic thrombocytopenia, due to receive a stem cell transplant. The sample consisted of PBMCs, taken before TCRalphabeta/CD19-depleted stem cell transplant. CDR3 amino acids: CSAFLGLAYEQYF. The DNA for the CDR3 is TGCAGTGCCTTCCTGGGGCTAGCCTACGAGCAGTACTTC.